The TCR beta chain described here comes from a study of blood T cell repertoires in COVID-19. About the research overall: The cDNA or gDNA used as material had been derived from T cells, B-cell-depleted T cells, or PBMCs.

As processed by the authors: Amplification from reference gene primers served as the basis for estimated nucleated cell counts. This table comes from immunoSEQ multiplex PCR, and its TCRdb copy is limited to in-frame clones, with some not included. That table is the source of V, J and clone size, and D and trimming were worked out from the DNA. Among 100,000 or so clones listed, roughly 85% were seen once. Per germline, CDR1 SNHLY and CDR2 FYNNEI. V gave up 0 bases and J gave up 3 bases, with 9 bases separating them. The CDR3 is 14 amino acids. The sequencing sample was made of peripheral blood. The sequence came from a woman of 80 years or more with acute or convalescent COVID-19. The genes are TRBV2 and TRBJ2-7; D uncertain. CDR3 in DNA: TGTGCCAGCAGTGAAGCGGGCACCATCTACGAGCAGTACTTC. Amino acids: CASSEAGTIYEQYF.